What follows is one TCR beta chain and its context. Its antigen is currently not known. Within one base of it there is no much larger clone, and no base qualities were kept. Taken from the germline V gene, the CDR1 and CDR2 loops are SQVTM and ANQGSEA. Reading from cysteine to phenylalanine, the CDR3 counts 17 amino acids. CDR3 DNA only is kept here, 51 bases in frame from base 1. At the junction V is shortened by 0 bases and J by 0 bases, with 18 bases in between. The source of the sample is a study of cytomegalovirus exposure and HLA in healthy donors listed by TCRdb under 2017. With respect to the entire study: An earlier analysis of approximately 640 of the donors reported approximately 270 Gb of sequence data and 117 million unique TCR beta sequences from 150 million to 200 million T cells. Roughly 300 gigabases of sequencing data and approximately 93 million unique TCR sequences were included in an early release covering several hundred HLA-typed donors. Of the approximately 400 genotyped donors, 81% fell in the genetic ancestry cluster associated with self-reported Caucasian donors. The study was designed to test whether signatures of past pathogen exposure could be identified by cataloging public T cell receptors. The study profiled the T cell repertoires of under 850 subjects by immunosequencing and related them to cytomegalovirus serostatus. Along with the roughly 710-subject first cohort, a separate validation cohort of over a hundred different subjects was used. The study combined high-throughput TCR immunosequencing, statistical association of individual TCRs with disease status, and machine learning to predict cytomegalovirus infection status. A later analysis re-analyzed previously published TCR beta repertoires from 550 to 700 donors and added high-resolution HLA genotyping to study TCR occurrence patterns. In the later analysis, no new phenotypic data were used to find candidate immune exposures; instead, reliance was placed on TCR beta sequences and their occurrence across donors. An earlier analysis of fewer than 750 of the donors used high-throughput TCR beta sequencing to judge whether each TCR beta V gene segment behaved as functional or pseudogenic. Alongside the repertoire data, information on donor age, sex, ethnicity and CMV serostatus was compiled. A later genetic analysis took genome-wide SNP genotypes for about three fifths of the roughly 670 donors and used that subset as a discovery cohort. Every discovery cohort repertoire had been produced on one sequencing platform. HLA typing included class I and class II loci at four-digit resolution. The number of typed donors differed by locus: roughly 629-640 for A, B, C, DRB1 and DQB1; 522 for DQA1; around 580 for DPA1; and approximately 450 for DPB1. Because of strong linkage in the cohort, roughly five DR-DQ haplotypes were treated as single units for association and clustering. On average, 235,054 unique TCR beta nucleotide sequences were sequenced per donor among a few hundred genotyped donors of the cohort, with 15% to 20% of those sequences being non-productive. Study-level results and caveats: When HLA alleles, especially DR and DQ, strongly co-occurred, attributing TCR associations to individual alleles was difficult. Some IMGT-functional V segments, including TRBV6-2 and TRBV6-3, could not be told apart with the 87-base-pair reads, so those segments were excluded. Presence/absence analyses assumed roughly uniform sequencing depth across donors, an assumption that may not hold. According to a later genetic analysis, donors in an Asian-associated ancestry cluster had fewer N-insertions in productive TCRs than the roughly 700-donor mean. HLA typing was unavailable for some donors at each locus, so association tests used only the typed subset. A further reported finding was that TCR beta sequences accurately predicted the HLA-A and HLA-B alleles for most subjects in the first cohort. In this cohort, only TCR beta chains were sequenced, and detectable features were limited by the absence of alpha or paired-chain data. Over 15 rarely observed V segments, including chromosome 9 orphons, were excluded from the earlier analysis of approximately 600 of the donors because counts were too low. An earlier analysis of approximately 590 of the donors showed that most TCR beta V segments appeared in productive rearrangements either about 87% or about 30% of the time, which broadly matched IMGT annotations. CMV serostatus was the only immune exposure information available for the cohort. A cluster of highly shared sequence variants was judged likely to be a technical artifact of the sequencing pipeline. Correlated functional status among segregating V segments might be attributable to linkage disequilibrium, but an unknown experimental factor could not be ruled out. It was suggested by the authors that the approach could potentially be generalized to other disease states and immunological phenotypes. In a later analysis, HLA-associated TCR beta chains showed more clonal expansion and lower generation probabilities than non-associated chains that were equally common. V-gene and J-gene trimming of TCR beta chains was associated with a missense DCLRE1C variant in a later genetic analysis, and the association was replicated in an independent cohort. A later analysis found that TCR association rates varied across HLA loci, with DRB1 alleles showing the most associated TCRs and HLA-C alleles the fewest. A total of 164 TCR beta chains were listed by the study as associated with cytomegalovirus. A later analysis found that most CMV-associated TCR beta chains appeared HLA-restricted, with HLA associations seemingly driven largely by CMV exposure. Most TCR sequences were seen in very few donors, while some public TCRs were found in many individuals. A few of the identified cytomegalovirus-associated TCR beta chains were confirmed in vitro to be specific for cytomegalovirus antigens. Several of the top co-occurrence clusters appeared to be linked to parvovirus B19, influenza, CMV and Epstein-Barr virus, according to a later analysis. Specific HLA alleles were associated with over 15,000 TCR beta sequences at a false discovery rate of 0.05 in a later analysis. The classifier was reported to diagnose cytomegalovirus status with high specificity and sensitivity in both the original and validation cohorts.

To prepare the library, the immunoSEQ multiplex PCR assay was applied. For the multiplex PCR, a mixture combining 60 forward primers for TCR Vbeta segments and 13 reverse primers for TCR Jbeta segments was used. The CDR3 region of rearranged TCR beta genes was amplified from genomic DNA by a multiplex PCR assay. The Illumina HiSeq System was used to sequence the amplified TCR beta libraries as 87-base-pair reads. Regarding the original processing steps: A later analysis tallied approximately 87 million unique TCR beta chains across the 550 to 850 repertoires, and some 10 million of those chains were shared by two or more donors. A nearest-neighbor algorithm error-corrected the raw reads and collapsed the reads into unique sequences, merging closely related sequences to remove PCR and sequencing errors. CDR3 sequences were aligned to IMGT reference sequences to assign V, D and J gene segments. For a sequence to be retained, a match of at least six nucleotides was required to both a V gene segment and a J gene segment. A rearrangement counted as productive if the CDR3 had no stop codons and remained in frame with V and J, and every other rearrangement counted as non-productive. Following IMGT convention, CDR3 was defined as the stretch from the second conserved V-encoded cysteine up to the conserved J-encoded phenylalanine. The earlier analysis of approximately 500 of the donors excluded sequences that lacked an unambiguous match to a single V gene segment. An earlier analysis of 587 of the donors classified V segments as functional when productive rearrangements were above 56.7% and as segregating when the standard deviation between donors was above 5%. A statistical classification framework was built for diagnosing cytomegalovirus status from the catalog of TCR beta chain sequences. In a later analysis, V and J genes were assigned by comparing TCR nucleotide sequences against IMGT/GENE-DB human TR gene sequences. The TCRdist pipeline was used in a later analysis to assign CDR3 sequences and most-parsimonious VDJ recombination scenarios. A later analysis defined each TCR beta chain by its CDR3 amino acid sequence plus V-gene family, and excluded reads lacking a unique V-gene family. In a later analysis, some 600 highly shared, low-generation-probability nucleotide sequences were removed to address suspected cross-contamination and a sequencing artifact. In a later analysis, a clonal expansion index was calculated for each public chain from normalized within-repertoire ranks of inferred template counts. In a later analysis, generation probabilities were computed with a VDJ recombination model fitted to out-of-frame rearrangements, and the resulting probabilities were checked against IGoR. Hypergeometric tests were used in a later analysis to score TCR-TCR, TCR-HLA and TCR-CMV co-occurrence, with a repertoire-size bias correction applied to the TCR pairs. A later analysis estimated false discovery rates by permuting HLA or CMV assignments 20 times. In a later analysis, co-occurring TCRs were grouped using DBSCAN, with TCRdist sequence similarity added in when clustering inside HLA-allele-positive subsets. Repertoires with fewer than 30,000 or more than 120,000 public chains, plus five repertoires with anomalous nucleotide sharing, were excluded from co-occurrence clustering. TCRdb carries this immuneACCESS record with in-frame sequences only. Its versions omit some clonotypes, under half of them owing to an unresolved V gene in the studies checked, with the rest unexplained. V and J calls and clone size are given by that table; D and trimming were obtained from the DNA. This sample holds roughly 80,000 clones; approximately 78% were observed only once. The biggest ten clones account for approximately 3.7% of the sample.

The cohort consisted of more than 650 healthy bone marrow donors. At the time of sampling, all cohort members were nominally healthy, though unrecorded immune exposures were likely present. The donor was CMV seronegative and was included in the group of over 300 seronegative cohort members. Every donor gave a peripheral blood sample, and the peripheral blood mononuclear cells from that sample were used for TCR beta sequencing. Genomic DNA extraction from the blood cell samples was performed with the Qiagen DNeasy Blood Extraction Kit. The sequenced sample was PBMCs. This TCR was sampled from a man aged 35-49 years in good health and CMV-seronegative. In this chain, TRBV29-1 is recombined with TRBJ2-7; no D gene is confidently identified. This receptor has the CDR3 CSVEDRSNQGDSYEQYF. The nucleotide sequence is TGCAGCGTTGAAGACCGGAGCAATCAAGGAGACTCCTACGAGCAGTACTTC.